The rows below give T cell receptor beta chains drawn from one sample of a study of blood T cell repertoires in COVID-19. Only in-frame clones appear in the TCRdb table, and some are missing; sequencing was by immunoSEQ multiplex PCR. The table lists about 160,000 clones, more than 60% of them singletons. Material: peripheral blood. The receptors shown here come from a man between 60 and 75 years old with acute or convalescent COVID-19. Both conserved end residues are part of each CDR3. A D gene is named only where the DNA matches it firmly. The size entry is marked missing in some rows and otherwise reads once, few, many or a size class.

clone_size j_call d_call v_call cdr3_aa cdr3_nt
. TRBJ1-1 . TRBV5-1 CASSLDVSGTEAFF TGCGCCAGCAGCTTGGACGTTTCCGGCACTGAAGCTTTCTTT
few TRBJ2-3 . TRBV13 CASSPMRADTQYF TGTGCCAGCAGCCCCATGAGGGCAGATACGCAGTATTTT
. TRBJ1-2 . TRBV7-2 CASRREVGMWYTF TGTGCCAGCAGGCGTGAGGTCGGGATGTGGTACACCTTC
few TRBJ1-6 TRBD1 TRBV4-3 CASSPGGRGNSPLHF TGCGCCAGCAGCCCAGGGGGCAGGGGGAATTCACCCCTCCACTTT
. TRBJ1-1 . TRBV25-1 CASSESGGVNTEAFF TGTGCCAGCAGTGAGTCCGGGGGGGTGAACACTGAAGCTTTCTTT
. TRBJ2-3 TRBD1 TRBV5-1 CASSSGQGSDTQYF TGCGCCAGCAGCTCGGGACAGGGGTCAGATACGCAGTATTTT
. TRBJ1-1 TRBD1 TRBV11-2 CASSFGTGDLNTEAFF TGTGCCAGCAGCTTCGGGACAGGGGATCTTAACACTGAAGCTTTCTTT
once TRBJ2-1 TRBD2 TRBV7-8 CASSRWTSGSNEQFF TGTGCCAGCAGCCGCTGGACTAGCGGATCCAATGAGCAGTTCTTC
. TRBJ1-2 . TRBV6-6 CASSYEGIPNYGYTF TGTGCCAGCAGTTACGAGGGAATACCTAACTATGGCTACACCTTC
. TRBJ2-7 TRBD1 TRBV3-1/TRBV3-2 CASSQLLSGTGTEQYF TGTGCCAGCAGCCAGCTCCTCTCGGGGACAGGGACCGAGCAGTACTTC
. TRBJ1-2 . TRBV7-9 CASSFGQGPSANYGYTF TGTGCCAGCAGCTTCGGGCAGGGGCCCTCCGCTAACTATGGCTACACCTTC
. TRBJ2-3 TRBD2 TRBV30 CACGLAIDTQYF TGTGCCTGTGGACTAGCCATAGATACGCAGTATTTT
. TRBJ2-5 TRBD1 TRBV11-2 CASSSISGTEPQETQYF TGTGCCAGCAGCTCGATTTCCGGGACAGAGCCCCAAGAGACCCAGTACTTC
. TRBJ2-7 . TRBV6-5 CASSTQGGSRYEQYF TGTGCCAGCAGCACACAGGGTGGTAGTAGATACGAGCAGTACTTC
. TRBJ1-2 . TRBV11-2 CASSNPKSDGYTF TGTGCCAGCAGCAATCCTAAGTCTGATGGCTACACCTTC
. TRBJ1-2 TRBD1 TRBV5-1 CASSLGGDYGYTF TGCGCCAGCAGCTTAGGGGGCGACTATGGCTACACCTTC
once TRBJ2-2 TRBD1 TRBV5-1 CASSRGQITMTGELFF TGCGCCAGCAGCCGGGGACAGATAACAATGACCGGGGAGCTGTTTTTT
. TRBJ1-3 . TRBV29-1 CSADIRSTIYF TGCAGCGCGGACATACGGAGCACCATATATTTT
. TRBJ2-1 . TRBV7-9 CASSLDEGIVLGEQFF TGTGCCAGCAGCTTAGACGAGGGTATAGTTTTGGGTGAGCAGTTCTTC
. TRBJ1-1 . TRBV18 CASSPAEMNTEAFF TGTGCCAGCTCACCAGCTGAGATGAACACTGAAGCTTTCTTT
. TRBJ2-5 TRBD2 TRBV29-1 CSVEGRGEETQYF TGCAGCGTTGAAGGACGGGGGGAAGAGACCCAGTACTTC
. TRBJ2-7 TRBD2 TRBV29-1 CSAQLAGVYEQYF TGCAGCGCACAACTAGCGGGGGTCTACGAGCAGTACTTC
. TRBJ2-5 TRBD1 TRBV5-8 CASSKRQGNQETQYF TGTGCCAGCTCCAAAAGACAGGGGAATCAAGAGACCCAGTACTTC
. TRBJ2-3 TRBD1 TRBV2 CASRGQISTDTQYF TGTGCCAGCAGGGGACAGATAAGCACAGATACGCAGTATTTT
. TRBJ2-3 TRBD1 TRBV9 CASSLDRVSTDTQYF TGTGCCAGCAGCCTAGACAGGGTCAGCACAGATACGCAGTATTTT
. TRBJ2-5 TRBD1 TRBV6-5 CASSQTGGAETQYF TGTGCCAGCAGCCAGACAGGGGGCGCGGAGACCCAGTACTTC
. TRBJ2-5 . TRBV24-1 CATSPRQGLQETQYF TGTGCCACCAGCCCCCGTCAGGGGCTTCAAGAGACCCAGTACTTC
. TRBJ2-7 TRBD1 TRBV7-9 CASSDHRGRSGEQYF TGTGCCAGCAGCGATCACAGGGGAAGATCGGGGGAGCAGTACTTC
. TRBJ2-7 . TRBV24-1 CATSDQTGPDEQYF TGTGCCACCAGTGACCAGACAGGTCCGGACGAGCAGTACTTC
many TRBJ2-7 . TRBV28 CASSRAGEYEQYF TGTGCCAGCAGCAGGGCAGGAGAGTACGAGCAGTACTTC
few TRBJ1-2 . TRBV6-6 CASTGQGQGYTF TGTGCCAGCACCGGGCAGGGCCAGGGCTACACCTTC
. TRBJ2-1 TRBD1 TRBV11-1 CASSPEPGQGPNEQFF TGTGCCAGCAGCCCAGAACCGGGACAGGGACCGAATGAGCAGTTCTTC
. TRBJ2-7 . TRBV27 CASSLGHPYEQYF TGTGCCAGCAGTCTCGGACACCCCTACGAGCAGTACTTC
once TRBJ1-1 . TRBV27 CASSLSAATEAFF TGTGCCAGCAGTTTATCGGCGGCCACTGAAGCTTTCTTT
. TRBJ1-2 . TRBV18 CASSPPMREDRGGYTF TGTGCCAGCTCACCACCTATGAGGGAAGATCGGGGTGGCTACACCTTC
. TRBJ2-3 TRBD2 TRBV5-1 CASSPGLAGSTDTQYF TGCGCCAGCAGCCCCGGACTAGCGGGGAGCACAGATACGCAGTATTTT
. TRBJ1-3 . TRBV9 CASSVSGRATGNTIYF TGTGCCAGCAGCGTATCAGGCAGGGCAACAGGAAACACCATATATTTT